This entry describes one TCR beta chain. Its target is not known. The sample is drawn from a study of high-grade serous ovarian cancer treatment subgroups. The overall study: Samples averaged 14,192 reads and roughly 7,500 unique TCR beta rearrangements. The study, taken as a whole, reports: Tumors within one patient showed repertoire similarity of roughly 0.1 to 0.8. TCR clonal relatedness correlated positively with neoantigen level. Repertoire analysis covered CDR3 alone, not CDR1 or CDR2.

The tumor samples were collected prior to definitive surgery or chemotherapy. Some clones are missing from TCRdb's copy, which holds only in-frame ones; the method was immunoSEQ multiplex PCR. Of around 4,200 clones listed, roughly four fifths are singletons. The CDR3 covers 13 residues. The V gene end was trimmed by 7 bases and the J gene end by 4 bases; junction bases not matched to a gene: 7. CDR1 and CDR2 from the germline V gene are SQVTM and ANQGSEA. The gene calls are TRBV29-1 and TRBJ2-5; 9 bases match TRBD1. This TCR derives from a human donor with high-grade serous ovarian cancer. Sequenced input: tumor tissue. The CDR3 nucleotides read TGCAGCGGAATACAGGGGGCCGGAGAGACCCAGTACTTC. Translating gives CSGIQGAGETQYF.